The 10 T cell receptor beta chains below come from one sample, sequenced in a study of CD8 T cells in ankylosing spondylitis (TCRdb year 2017). Points the paper makes about the study in general: Blood from ankylosing spondylitis patients appeared to be characterized by a TCR beta motif composed of about eight highly homologous amino acid variants.

Their antigens are not known. Library preparation employed 5' RACE. Sequenced using an Illumina HiSeq 2500. TCRdb trimmed public reads at Q25 via fastp, called clones via MiXCR and kept in-frame beta chains. Under each unique CDR3 protein, matching rows form one entry showing the most common genes and DNA. This sample gives 350,000 to 550,000 distinct CDR3 sequences in total; roughly 26% of them show up just once. The ten top clones hold about 0.92% of the sample. Sequenced input: blood, either unsorted or a sorted T cell fraction (not recorded which). These receptors all stem from a male donor with ankylosing spondylitis.

The chain has TRBV3-1 and TRBJ2-7, with D perhaps matching TRBD2 (6 bases). Germline V gene sequence: CDR1 LGHDT, CDR2 YNNKEL (reference sequence). The CDR3 length is 15 residues. Between the trimmed V and J ends, which lost 1 base and 6 bases, there was a span of 16 bases. The CDR3 DNA follows: TGTGCCAGCAGCCAAGGTCTAGCGACCCTAGGCGAGCAGTACTTC. Translated: CASSQGLATLGEQYF.

The chain joins TRBV9 to TRBJ1-2; tentative D call: TRBD1 (5 bases). CDR3 size: 14 residues. Germline CDR1 and CDR2: SGDLS and YYNGEE. V shed 1 base and J shed 7 bases, with 14 bases lying between them. The CDR3 nucleotides are TGTGCCAGCAGCGTACTGGACATATCGGGTGGCTACACCTTC. Encoded protein: CASSVLDISGGYTF.

This clonotype was observed a few times. The CDR3 bases are TGCAGCGTTGAGCATGGGTACGAGCAGTACGTC. It codes for CSVEHGYEQYV. This sequence joins TRBV29-1 and TRBJ2-7; D unresolved. Germline assignment: CDR1 SQVTM and CDR2 ANQGSEA. The CDR3 has 11 amino acids. Between the trimmed V and J ends, which lost 3 bases and 4 bases, there was a span of 7 bases.

This clonotype was observed a few times. The CDR3 here is CASSLAAGDDTQYF. CDR3 coding DNA: TGCGCCAGCAGCTTGGCGGCGGGAGATGATACGCAGTATTTT. The gene calls are TRBV5-1 and TRBJ2-3; 7 nucleotides agree with TRBD2. Germline-derived CDR1 and CDR2 are SGHRS and YFSETQ. This CDR3 has 14 residues. The junction had 4 bases not matched to a gene; V was cut back by 0 bases and J by 6 bases.

This clonotype was counted a few times. V usage is TRBV15 and J usage is TRBJ1-1; D not resolved. Germline lookup yields CDR1 LNHNV and CDR2 YYDKDF (reference sequence). CDR3 length: 15 residues. V lost 5 bases and J 0 bases, leaving 13 bases between the germline ends. This chain's CDR3 is CATSPRGDMNTEAFF. CDR3 sequence (DNA): TGTGCCACCAGCCCTCGGGGTGACATGAACACTGAAGCTTTCTTT.

This clonotype was observed at least ten times. This chain uses TRBV12-3 or TRBV12-4 with TRBJ1-5; no definite D call. The CDR3 loop spans 16 amino acids. The germline V and J ends were trimmed by 3 bases and 2 bases, with 14 bases remaining between them. The CDR3 region is CASSFGGSRGNQPQHF. The CDR3 nucleotides are TGTGCCAGCAGTTTCGGAGGATCCCGGGGCAATCAGCCCCAGCATTTT.

The chain combines TRBV20-1 with TRBJ1-1, with D perhaps matching TRBD1 (6 bases). V lost 6 bases, J lost 4 bases, and 15 bases lay in between. The V gene's germline CDR1 is DFQATT and CDR2 SNEGSKA (reference sequence). This CDR3 comprises 13 residues. The CDR3 nucleotides read TGCAGTGCCCCTAGGGGGGTCGGCACTGAAGCTTTCTTT. Translating gives CSAPRGVGTEAFF.

The chain employs TRBV10-3 and TRBJ1-2; tentative D call: TRBD1 (5 bases). The V end was cut by 2 bases, the J end by 6 bases, with 16 bases between. Germline lookup yields CDR1 ENHRY and CDR2 SYGVKD. The CDR3 is 15 amino acids. DNA of the CDR3: TGTGCCATCAGTGAGACAAACACTCGGGGCCATGGCTACACCTTC. Residues: CAISETNTRGHGYTF.

This chain uses TRBV5-1 with TRBJ1-5; 10 bases fit TRBD1. The germline CDR1 and CDR2 sequences are SGHRS and YFSETQ. The CDR3 is 15 amino acids. The V gene end was trimmed by 4 bases and the J gene end by 7 bases; junction bases not matched to a gene: 8. The CDR3 bases are TGCGCCAGCAGCCCCCTCGGACAGGGGGGACAGCCCCAGCATTTT. As protein: CASSPLGQGGQPQHF.

This clonotype was counted only a few times. The rearrangement uses TRBV10-3 and TRBJ2-3, with D possibly being TRBD1 or TRBD2 (5 bases each). CDR1 is ENHRY, CDR2 SYGVKD, per germline. There are 16 residues in the CDR3. Trimming took 0 bases from V and 6 from J, leaving 16 bases between them. This CDR3 is CAISESPRDLADTQYF. The CDR3, as DNA: TGTGCCATCAGTGAGTCGCCCAGGGACCTCGCGGATACGCAGTATTTT.